This T cell receptor beta chain was identified during a study of cytomegalovirus exposure and HLA in healthy donors. A remark on this clone: Antigen specificity is unknown.

Study findings and constraints: V- and J-gene trimming of TCR beta was linked (in a later analysis) to a missense DCLRE1C variant. With high specificity and sensitivity, the classifier reportedly diagnosed cytomegalovirus status.

Germline-derived CDR1 and CDR2 are SGHAT and FQNNGV. V was clipped by 8 bases and J by 3 bases; unmatched bases: 6. The CDR3 contains 13 residues. The PCR ran on 60 Vbeta and 13 Jbeta primers. TCRdb's table, derived via immunoSEQ multiplex PCR, lists solely in-frame clones and lacks some. The sample lists approximately 170,000 clones; about 77% were seen once. The receptor was derived from a man aged 25-45 years in good health and CMV-seropositive. This sequence joins TRBV11-2 and TRBJ2-7; 8 nucleotides agree with TRBD2. Sequencing was done on a sample of PBMCs. CDR3 protein: CASGPGGIYEQYF. The CDR3 DNA reads as TGTGCCAGCGGTCCGGGAGGGATCTACGAGCAGTACTTC.